A selection of T cell receptor beta chains follows, all from one sample in a study of cytomegalovirus exposure and HLA in healthy donors. The protocol was immunoSEQ multiplex PCR, while the TCRdb copy is restricted to in-frame clones and leaves out a portion. The table has some 120,000 clones, over 65% seen once; the top ten hold around 1.8%. Sequenced material: PBMCs. These receptors all come from a man between 50 and 59 years old in good health and CMV-seronegative. CDR3s leave out the opening cysteine and the closing phenylalanine or tryptophan.

cdr3_aa	v_call	j_call
ASNSDRTNTEAF	TRBV6-1	TRBJ1-1
ASSRTGAETQY	TRBV6-5	TRBJ2-5
SAFGTSGGCWGTDTQY	TRBV29-1	TRBJ2-3
ASSLSRDRNEKLF	TRBV5-5	TRBJ1-4
ASSTKPTGVQLF	TRBV19	TRBJ2-2
ASSQELAGAEQY	TRBV4-2	TRBJ2-7
ASSFGDRGELF	TRBV5-1	TRBJ2-2
ASSPSRDSPEQY	TRBV7-3	TRBJ2-7
ASRRAGGTDTQY	TRBV6-1	TRBJ2-3
ASSVDRIYQPQH	TRBV6-6	TRBJ1-5
ASSLSRAPYNEQF	TRBV7-2	TRBJ2-1
ASSLSGGRNTIY	TRBV7-2	TRBJ1-3
ASRRGGAGELF	TRBV28	TRBJ2-2
ASSLDSGGYT	TRBV7-9	TRBJ1-2
ASSLSSGGEGTDTQY	TRBV5-1	TRBJ2-3
ASSSTGASYEQY	TRBV6-5	TRBJ2-7